This T cell receptor (beta chain) was documented in a study of T cell repertoires in cytomegalovirus infection. On the study more broadly: Matching HLA type and CMV infection were both indicated by public TCR beta signatures.

Study-level findings and limits: It was HLA-C-restricted CMV-specific TCR beta clonotypes that dominated the response ex vivo. Frequencies of public TCR beta families were cumulated, and this identified carriers of CMV plus the relevant HLA.

TCRdb recomputed calls from the reads with MiXCR, one row per CDR3 protein. This table has hundreds of thousands of distinct CDR3 sequences, more than 20% appearing once. For this clonotype: Its specificity is unknown. The junction does not match germline at one end; this may be a read error.

Germline V gene lookup returns CDR1 SGHDT and CDR2 YYEEEE. CDR3 length: 17 residues. The source material was CD8+ T cells from PBMCs. The V call is TRBV5-6, the J call TRBJ1-1; 8 bases match TRBD1. This TCR came from a human donor in good health (CMV status not recorded). Some clones in this sample may be carry-over from other donors' samples. The DNA of the CDR3 is TGTGCCAGCAGCTTCGGGACAGGCGACCCTCGGCGGACTGTAGCTTTCTTT. Protein: CASSFGTGDPRRTVAFF. Combining the CDR3 with reference TRBV5-6 and TRBJ1-1 gives the whole variable domain DAGVTQSPTHLIKTRGQQVTLRCSPKSGHDTVSWYQQALGQGPQFIFQYYEEEERQRGNFPDRFSGHQFPNYSSELNVNALLLGDSALYLCASSFGTGDPRRTVAFFGQGTRLTVV.